The 27 T cell receptor beta chains below come from one sample, sequenced in a study of T cell repertoires in cytomegalovirus infection. Their antigens remain unidentified. TCRdb redid the calling of the reads with MiXCR, one entry per CDR3 protein. The table records around 750,000 distinct CDR3 sequences, approximately 30% of them present only once. The sequenced sample was cultured CD8+ T cells from PBMCs, obtained from culture after CMV antigen stimulation. These receptors all come from a human donor in good health (CMV status not recorded). Some clones in this sample may be carry-over from other donors' samples.

In this sample, this clonotype turned up a few times. V is TRBV4-1 and J is TRBJ1-1; D might be TRBD1 (6 bases). V lost 4 bases to trimming and J lost 4 bases, with 13 bases between them. CDR3 size: 14 residues. CDR1 MGHRA and CDR2 YSYEKL come from the germline V gene. CDR3 sequence: CASSPDSSATEAFF. The CDR3 nucleotides are TGCGCCAGCAGCCCGGACAGTTCAGCCACTGAAGCTTTCTTT.

The V gene is TRBV7-6, the J gene TRBJ2-3; 7 bases are shared with TRBD2. CDR3 length equals 16 residues. Losses at the gene ends were 4 bases for V and 6 bases for J; bases not matched to a gene: 13. Per the germline V gene, CDR1 is SGHVS and CDR2 is FNYEAQ. CDR3 sequence: CASSSPLRGERDTQYF. The CDR3, as DNA: TGTGCCAGCAGCTCCCCTCTCCGGGGGGAGCGGGATACGCAGTATTTT.

The table lists this clonotype with a count of one. The V gene is TRBV12-5, the J gene TRBJ1-1; D ambiguous. The CDR3 spans 13 residues. V lost 5 bases to trimming and J lost 1 base, with 8 bases between them. Germline CDR1 LGHNT, CDR2 FRNRAP. This CDR3 reads CASGREGNTEAFF. DNA for the CDR3: TGTGCTAGTGGTCGGGAAGGGAACACTGAAGCTTTCTTT.

This chain links TRBV6-6 with TRBJ1-6; D is perhaps TRBD1 (5 bases). Germline V gene sequence: CDR1 MNHNY, CDR2 SVGAGI (reference sequence). With 7 bases removed from V and 0 bases from J, the gap between germline ends came to 13 bases. CDR3 length: 16 residues. Here the CDR3 reads CASTPRGSSYNSPLHF. DNA of the CDR3: TGTGCCAGCACCCCTCGGGGGAGCTCCTATAATTCACCCCTCCACTTT.

In this sample, this clonotype turned up a few times. The V call is TRBV19, the J call TRBJ1-5; 7 nucleotides line up with TRBD1. Germline-derived CDR1 and CDR2 are LNHDA and SQIVND (reference sequence). The CDR3 has 17 residues. V shed 3 bases, J shed 3 bases, and the junction held 11 bases outside the gene matches. The CDR3 protein is CASSIVGDSWDNQPQHF. The CDR3 nucleotides read TGTGCCAGTAGTATCGTGGGGGACAGCTGGGACAATCAGCCCCAGCATTTT.

This clonotype was picked up many times. The chain combines TRBV7-6 with TRBJ2-2; maybe TRBD1 (6 bases). The V gene lost 2 bases and the J gene lost 0 bases, with 16 bases spanning the gap. This CDR3 spans 18 amino acids. Germline CDR1 reads SGHVS; CDR2 reads FNYEAQ. The CDR3 coding sequence is TGTGCCAGCAGCTTATCGACAGGCAGGATAGCGAACACCGGGGAGCTGTTTTTT. Protein sequence: CASSLSTGRIANTGELFF.

The V gene is TRBV7-9, the J gene TRBJ1-1; D is undetermined. The V and J ends lost 5 bases and 0 bases respectively, with 13 bases between them. The germline V gene has CDR1 SEHNR and CDR2 FQNEAQ (reference sequence). This CDR3 spans 15 amino acids. This CDR3 reads CASSPTVTMNTEAFF. The CDR3 bases are TGTGCCAGCAGCCCTACAGTAACTATGAACACTGAAGCTTTCTTT.

The V and J genes are TRBV9 and TRBJ2-7, with D tentatively TRBD1 (5 bases). CDR1 is SGDLS and CDR2 is YYNGEE in the germline V gene. The CDR3 runs to 14 residues. V gave up 2 bases and J gave up 4 bases, with 13 bases separating them. This chain's CDR3 is CASSVRTREYEQYF. CDR3 coding DNA: TGTGCCAGCAGCGTCCGGACAAGGGAATACGAGCAGTACTTC.

Ten or more counts support this clonotype. This sequence joins TRBV7-8 and TRBJ2-7, with 7 positions matching TRBD2. CDR1 SGHVS and CDR2 FQNEAQ come from the germline V gene. The CDR3 extends over 14 amino acids. V shed 6 bases, J shed 3 bases, and the junction held 8 bases outside the gene matches. In nucleotides, the CDR3 is TGTGCCAGCAGGTTACTCGGGGGGTTCTACGAGCAGTACTTC. It is translated as CASRLLGGFYEQYF. Full variable domain (remainder filled in from reference TRBV7-8 and TRBJ2-7): GAGVSQSPRYKVAKRGQDVALRCDPISGHVSLFWYQQALGQGPEFLTYFQNEAQLDKSGLPSDRFFAERPEGSVSTLKIQRTQQEDSAVYLCASRLLGGFYEQYFGPGTRLTVT.

This chain uses TRBV6-2 or TRBV6-3 with TRBJ2-7; D is tentatively TRBD1 or TRBD2 (5 bases each). Trimming took 2 bases from V and 1 from J, leaving 12 bases between them. This CDR3 has 15 amino acids. CDR1 MNHEY and CDR2 SVGEGT come from the germline V gene. As DNA, the CDR3 is TGTGCCAGCAGTTACGGGGACCCAGCATCCTACGAGCAGTACTTC. This encodes CASSYGDPASYEQYF.

This chain joins TRBV12-5 and TRBJ2-1; no clear D. There are 15 residues in the CDR3. V was trimmed by 8 bases and J by 0 bases, leaving 14 bases between them. The V gene's germline CDR1 is LGHNT and CDR2 FRNRAP. The CDR3 region is CASSDGPDSYNEQFF. The CDR3 nucleotides read TGTGCTAGTTCTGATGGGCCAGACTCCTACAATGAGCAGTTCTTC.

The chain recombines TRBV10-2 with TRBJ1-1; 7 bases are shared with TRBD1. This CDR3 has 15 residues. With 3 bases clipped from V and 5 bases from J, the junction kept 9 bases outside the gene matches. In germline, CDR1 is WSHSY, CDR2 SAAADI. CDR3 sequence reads: CASSDPRQGGTEAFF. The CDR3 DNA reads TGCGCCAGCAGTGACCCCCGACAGGGAGGGACTGAAGCTTTCTTT.

The chain is built from TRBV12-3 or TRBV12-4 and TRBJ1-1; 7 bases fit TRBD1. CDR3 length: 13 residues. V lost 7 bases to trimming and J lost 12 bases; unmatched junction nucleotides: 14. The CDR3 loop reads CASTPTGMEASFF. In DNA, the CDR3 is TGTGCCAGCACCCCGACAGGGATGGAAGCGTCTTTCTTT.

Turning to this clonotype: A much larger clone differs by one base, so this may be a read error. This sequence joins TRBV11-2 and TRBJ1-5; possible D gene TRBD1, 6 bases. V lost 0 bases, J lost 5 bases, and 8 bases lay in between. From germline, CDR1 is SGHAT and CDR2 FQNNGV. The length of the CDR3 is 14 residues. CDR3 bases: TGTGCCAGCAGCTTAGAACAGGGCTATCAGCCCCAGCATTTT. Translation gives CASSLEQGYQPQHF.

This clonotype was counted a few times. J is TRBJ2-7 and V is TRBV12-3 or TRBV12-4; D call uncertain. This CDR3 spans 13 amino acids. The V and J ends lost 3 bases and 1 base respectively, with 7 bases between them. The CDR3: CASSFDTSYEQYF. DNA for the CDR3: TGTGCCAGCAGTTTCGACACTTCCTACGAGCAGTACTTC.

The rearrangement joins TRBV19 to TRBJ1-2; D unresolved. The CDR3 length is 12 residues. Per the germline V gene, CDR1 is LNHDA and CDR2 is SQIVND (reference sequence). V gave up 7 bases and J gave up 5 bases, with 11 bases separating them. The CDR3 DNA reads as TGTGCCAGTACCCAAGAACAGTATGGCTACACCTTC. It codes for CASTQEQYGYTF.

This clonotype was counted only a few times. The gene calls are TRBV4-2 and TRBJ1-4; tentatively, D is TRBD1 (6 bases). CDR3 length: 17 residues. Trimming shortened V by 0 bases and J by 4 bases, and 15 bases separated the two germline ends. Per germline, CDR1 LGHNA and CDR2 YNFKEQ. The CDR3 spells CASSQDLGQLLNEKLFF. CDR3 DNA sequence: TGTGCCAGCAGCCAAGACTTAGGACAGTTGCTTAATGAAAAACTGTTTTTT.

This clonotype was detected only a few times. The chain is built from TRBV6-2 or TRBV6-3 and TRBJ2-7; 9 bases line up with TRBD1. V trimming: 4 bases; J trimming: 1 base; junction bases outside the gene matches: 14. Germline CDR1 and CDR2: MNHEY and SVGEGT. This CDR3 spans 18 amino acids. The CDR3 is CASSLWDRDSEPSYEQYV. CDR3 DNA: TGTGCCAGCAGTTTGTGGGACAGGGACTCAGAGCCTTCCTACGAGCAGTACGTC.

The chain couples TRBV2 to TRBJ1-2; D is unresolved. The germline gives CDR1 SNHLY, CDR2 FYNNEI. The CDR3 totals 13 residues. With 5 bases removed from V and 4 bases from J, the gap between germline ends came to 11 bases. CDR3 nucleotide sequence: TGTGCCAGCAGTAGGGCAGCCCTCTATGGCTACACCTTC. Translating gives CASSRAALYGYTF.

The gene calls are TRBV12-3 or TRBV12-4 and TRBJ2-2, with 11 bases that match TRBD2. With 9 bases clipped from V and 0 bases from J, the junction kept 9 bases outside the gene matches. The CDR3 totals 17 residues. Here the CDR3 DNA reads TGTGCCAGTTTTGGGCTAGCGGGGGGCTCGAACACCGGGGAGCTGTTTTTT. Translating it yields CASFGLAGGSNTGELFF.

J is TRBJ1-1 and V is TRBV27, with D tentatively TRBD1 (5 bases). Between the trimmed V and J ends, which lost 7 bases and 4 bases, there was a span of 13 bases. Per germline, CDR1 MNHEY and CDR2 SMNVEV (reference sequence). This CDR3 region has 13 residues. CDR3 DNA: TGTGCCAGCATGTACGGGGGGAGCACTGAAGCTTTCTTT. Translation: CASMYGGSTEAFF.

In its sample, this clonotype was seen once. The chain links TRBV4-1 to TRBJ2-7; D is perhaps TRBD1 (6 bases). CDR1 and CDR2 (germline): MGHRA, YSYEKL. V lost 4 bases and J 3 bases, leaving 16 bases between the germline ends. CDR3 size: 15 residues. CDR3 DNA sequence: TGCGCCAGCAGCCTAGACAGGACACCGAGCTACGAGCAGTACGTC. Protein: CASSLDRTPSYEQYV.

This clonotype has just a few counts. V and J are TRBV19 and TRBJ2-7; no reliable D call. The V and J ends lost 4 bases and 1 base respectively, with 11 bases between them. Germline-derived CDR1 and CDR2 are LNHDA and SQIVND (reference sequence). CDR3 length equals 14 residues. The CDR3 DNA is TGTGCCAGTAGTAAGGCAGCACCATCCTACGAGCAGTACTTC. It encodes CASSKAAPSYEQYF.

This clonotype was detected only a few times. This sequence joins TRBV6-1 and TRBJ2-1; D uncertain. The V end lost 2 bases, the J end lost 7 bases, and 6 bases lay between the germline ends. The germline CDR1 and CDR2 sequences are MNHNS and SASEGT. The CDR3 runs 12 residues. The CDR3 sequence is CASSEIGNEQFF. CDR3 nucleotide sequence: TGTGCCAGCAGTGAAATTGGGAATGAGCAGTTCTTC.

At least ten counts were recorded for this clonotype. The gene calls are TRBV7-2 and TRBJ2-2, with a possible D match to TRBD1 (6 bases). Germline V lookup: CDR1 SGHTA, CDR2 FQGNSA. CDR3 length equals 15 residues. Trimming left V 2 bases short and J 5 bases short, with 12 bases between. The CDR3 here is CASSLLGAVTGELFF. As DNA, the CDR3 is TGTGCCAGCAGCTTATTGGGGGCGGTAACCGGGGAGCTGTTTTTT. Full variable domain (missing parts from reference TRBV7-2 and TRBJ2-2): GAGVSQSPSNKVTEKGKDVELRCDPISGHTALYWYRQSLGQGLEFLIYFQGNSAPDKSGLPSDRFSAERTGGSVSTLTIQRTQQEDSAVYLCASSLLGAVTGELFFGEGSRLTVL.

This clonotype was seen a handful of times. The chain couples TRBV5-6 to TRBJ1-1, with no clear D. Germline V gene lookup returns CDR1 SGHDT and CDR2 YYEEEE. This CDR3 is 13 amino acids long. Trimming took 6 bases from V and 0 from J, leaving 9 bases between them. The CDR3 protein is CASTLLMNTEAFF. The CDR3 coding sequence is TGTGCCAGCACCTTACTAATGAACACTGAAGCTTTCTTT.

This sequence joins TRBV19 and TRBJ1-1, with 7 bases that match TRBD1. The ends lost 7 bases at V and 6 bases at J; junction bases unmatched: 11. CDR3 length: 14 residues. In germline, CDR1 is LNHDA, CDR2 SQIVND (reference sequence). The CDR3 spells CASTRTGAVAEAFF. Here the CDR3 DNA reads TGTGCCAGTACCAGAACAGGGGCCGTGGCTGAAGCTTTCTTT.